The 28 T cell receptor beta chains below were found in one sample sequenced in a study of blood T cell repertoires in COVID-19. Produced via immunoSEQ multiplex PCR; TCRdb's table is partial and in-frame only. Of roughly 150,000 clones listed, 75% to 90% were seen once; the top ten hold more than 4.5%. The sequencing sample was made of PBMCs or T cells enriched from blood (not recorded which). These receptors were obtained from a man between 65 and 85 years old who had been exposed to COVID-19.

The chain's CDR3 is CASSLEVQGNAPVQYF. CDR3 DNA: TGCGCCAGCAGCTTGGAGGTTCAGGGGAATGCACCGGTGCAGTACTTC. The V call is TRBV5-1, the J call TRBJ2-7; tentative D call: TRBD1 (6 bases). CDR1 and CDR2 from the germline V gene are SGHRS and YFSETQ. V lost 0 bases and J lost 9, with 22 bases in between. The CDR3 has 16 residues.

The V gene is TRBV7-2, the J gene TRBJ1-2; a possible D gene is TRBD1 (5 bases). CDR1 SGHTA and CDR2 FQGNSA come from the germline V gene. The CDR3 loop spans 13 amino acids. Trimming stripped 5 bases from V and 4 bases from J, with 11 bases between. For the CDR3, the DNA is TGTGCCAGCAGCCCACAGGACCTCTATGGCTACACCTTC. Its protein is CASSPQDLYGYTF.

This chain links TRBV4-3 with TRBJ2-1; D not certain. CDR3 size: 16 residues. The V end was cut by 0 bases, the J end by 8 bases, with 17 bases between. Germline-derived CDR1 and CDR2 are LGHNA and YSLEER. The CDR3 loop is CASSQESLPSDHEQFF. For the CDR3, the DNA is TGCGCCAGCAGCCAAGAATCCCTACCAAGCGACCATGAGCAGTTCTTC.

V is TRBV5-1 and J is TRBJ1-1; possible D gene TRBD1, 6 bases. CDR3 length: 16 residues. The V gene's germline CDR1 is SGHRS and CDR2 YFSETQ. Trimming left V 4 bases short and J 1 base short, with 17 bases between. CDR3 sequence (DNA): TGCGCCAGCAGCCCGTTGCTAGGGACAACGAACACTGAAGCTTTCTTT. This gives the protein CASSPLLGTTNTEAFF. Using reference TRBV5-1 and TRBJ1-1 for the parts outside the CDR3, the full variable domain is KAGVTQTPRYLIKTRGQQVTLSCSPISGHRSVSWYQQTPGQGLQFLFEYFSETQRNKGNFPGRFSGRQFSNSRSEMNVSTLELGDSALYLCASSPLLGTTNTEAFFGQGTRLTVV.

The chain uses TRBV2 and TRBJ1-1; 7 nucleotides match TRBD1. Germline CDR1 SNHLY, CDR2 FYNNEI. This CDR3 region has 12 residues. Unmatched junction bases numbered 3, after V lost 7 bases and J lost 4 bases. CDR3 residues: CASTGGSTEAFF. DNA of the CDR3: TGTGCCAGCACAGGGGGTAGCACTGAAGCTTTCTTT.

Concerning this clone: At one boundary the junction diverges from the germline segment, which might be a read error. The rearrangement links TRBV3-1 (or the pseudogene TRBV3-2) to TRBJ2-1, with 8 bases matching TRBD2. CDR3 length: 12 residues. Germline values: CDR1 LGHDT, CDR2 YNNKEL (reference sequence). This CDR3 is CATREIQGLVVF. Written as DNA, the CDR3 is TGTGCCACGCGTGAAATCCAGGGACTAGTGGTCTTC.

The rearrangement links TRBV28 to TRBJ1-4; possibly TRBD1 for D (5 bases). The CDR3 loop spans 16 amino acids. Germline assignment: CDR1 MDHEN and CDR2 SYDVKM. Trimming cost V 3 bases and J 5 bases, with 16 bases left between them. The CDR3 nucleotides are TGTGCCAGCAGTTTCAGGGCTAAGGGCCGCAATGAAAAACTGTTTTTT. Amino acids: CASSFRAKGRNEKLFF. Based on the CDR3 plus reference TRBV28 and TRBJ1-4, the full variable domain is DVKVTQSSRYLVKRTGEKVFLECVQDMDHENMFWYRQDPGLGLRLIYFSYDVKMKEKGDIPEGYSVSREKKERFSLILESASTNQTSMYLCASSFRAKGRNEKLFFGSGTQLSVL.

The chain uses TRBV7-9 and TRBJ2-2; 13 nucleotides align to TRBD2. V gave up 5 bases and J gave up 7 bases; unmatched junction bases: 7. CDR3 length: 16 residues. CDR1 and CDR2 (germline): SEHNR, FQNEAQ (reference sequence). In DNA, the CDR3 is TGTGCCAGCAGCCCCGGGACTAGCGGGATTGTCGGGGAGCTGTTTTTT. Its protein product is CASSPGTSGIVGELFF.

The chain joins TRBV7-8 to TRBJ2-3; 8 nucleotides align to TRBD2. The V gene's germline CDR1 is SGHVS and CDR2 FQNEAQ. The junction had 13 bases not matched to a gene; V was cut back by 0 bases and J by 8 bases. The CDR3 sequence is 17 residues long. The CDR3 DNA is TGTGCCAGCAGCTTAGCGCCCAGCGGGAGCGGTGGTGGTACGCAGTATTTT. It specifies CASSLAPSGSGGGTQYF.

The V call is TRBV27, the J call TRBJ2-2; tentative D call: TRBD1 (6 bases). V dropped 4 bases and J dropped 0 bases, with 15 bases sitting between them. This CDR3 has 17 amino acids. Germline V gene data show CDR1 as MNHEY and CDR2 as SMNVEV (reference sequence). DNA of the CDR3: TGTGCCAGCAGTTACTCGACCGGGACATCGAACACCGGGGAGCTGTTTTTT. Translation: CASSYSTGTSNTGELFF.

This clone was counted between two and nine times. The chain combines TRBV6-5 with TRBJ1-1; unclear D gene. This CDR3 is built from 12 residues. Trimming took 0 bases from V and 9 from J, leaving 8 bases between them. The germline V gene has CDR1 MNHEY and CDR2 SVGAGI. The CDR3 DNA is TGTGCCAGCAGTTACTCAAACCAGAAAGCTTTCTTT. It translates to CASSYSNQKAFF.

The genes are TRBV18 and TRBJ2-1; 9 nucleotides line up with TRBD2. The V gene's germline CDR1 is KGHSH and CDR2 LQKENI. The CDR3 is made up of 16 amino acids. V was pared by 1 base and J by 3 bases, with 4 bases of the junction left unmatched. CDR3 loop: CASSPRAGGVYNEQFF. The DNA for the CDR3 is TGTGCCAGCTCACCACGGGCGGGAGGGGTCTACAATGAGCAGTTCTTC.

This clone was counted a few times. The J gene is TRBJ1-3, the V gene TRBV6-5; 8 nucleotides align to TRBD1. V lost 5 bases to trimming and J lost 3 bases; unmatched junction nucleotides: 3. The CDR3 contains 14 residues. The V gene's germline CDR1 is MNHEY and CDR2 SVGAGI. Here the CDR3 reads CASSRDRGGNTIYF. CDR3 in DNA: TGTGCCAGCAGTCGCGACAGGGGTGGAAACACCATATATTTT.

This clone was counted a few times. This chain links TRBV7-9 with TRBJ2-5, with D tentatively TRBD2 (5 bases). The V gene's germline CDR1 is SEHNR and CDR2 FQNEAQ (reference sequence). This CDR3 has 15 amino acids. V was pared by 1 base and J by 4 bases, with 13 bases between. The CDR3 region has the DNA TGTGCCAGCAGCTTAGAAGGACTCCCGGGAGAGACCCAGTACTTC. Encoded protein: CASSLEGLPGETQYF.

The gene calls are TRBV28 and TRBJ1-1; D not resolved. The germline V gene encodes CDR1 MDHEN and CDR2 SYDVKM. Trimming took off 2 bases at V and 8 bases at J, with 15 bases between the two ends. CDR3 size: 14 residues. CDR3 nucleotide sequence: TGTGCCAGCAGTTTACTACAGAGAACTGGGGAAGCTTTCTTT. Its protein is CASSLLQRTGEAFF.

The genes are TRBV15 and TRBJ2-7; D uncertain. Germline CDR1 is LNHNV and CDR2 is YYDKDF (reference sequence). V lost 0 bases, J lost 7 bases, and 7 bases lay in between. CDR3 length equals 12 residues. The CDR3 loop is CATSRDLGEQYF. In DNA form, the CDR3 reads TGTGCCACCAGCAGAGATCTCGGGGAGCAGTACTTC.

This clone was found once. The CDR3 protein is CSASQAGASEQYF. As DNA, the CDR3 is TGCAGTGCTAGTCAAGCGGGAGCGTCCGAGCAGTACTTC. This chain connects TRBV20-1 to TRBJ2-7; 8 nucleotides match TRBD2. Germline trimming cut 3 bases from V and 6 bases from J; bases unmatched to any gene: 7. Germline CDR1 and CDR2: DFQATT and SNEGSKA (reference sequence). The CDR3 sequence is 13 residues long.

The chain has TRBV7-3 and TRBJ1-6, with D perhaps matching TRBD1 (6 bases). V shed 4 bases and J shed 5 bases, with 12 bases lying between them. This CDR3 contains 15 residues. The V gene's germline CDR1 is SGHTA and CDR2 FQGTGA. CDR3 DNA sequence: TGTGCCAGCAGCTCACAGGGTTCACATAATTCACCCCTCCACTTT. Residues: CASSSQGSHNSPLHF. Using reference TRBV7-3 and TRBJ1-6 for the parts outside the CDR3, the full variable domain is GAGVSQTPSNKVTEKGKYVELRCDPISGHTALYWYRQSLGQGPEFLIYFQGTGAADDSGLPNDRFFAVRPEGSVSTLKIQRTERGDSAVYLCASSSQGSHNSPLHFGNGTRLTVT.

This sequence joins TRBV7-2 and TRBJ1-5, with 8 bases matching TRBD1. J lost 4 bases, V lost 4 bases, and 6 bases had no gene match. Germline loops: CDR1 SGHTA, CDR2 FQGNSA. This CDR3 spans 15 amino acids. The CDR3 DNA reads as TGTGCCAGCAGCTCGGACAGGGCTTGGAATCAGCCCCAGCATTTT. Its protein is CASSSDRAWNQPQHF.

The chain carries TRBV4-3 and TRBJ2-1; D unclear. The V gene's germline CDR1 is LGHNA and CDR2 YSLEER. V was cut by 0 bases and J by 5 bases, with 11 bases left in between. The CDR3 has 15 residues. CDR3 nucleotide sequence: TGCGCCAGCAGCCAAGATGTGAACAGAAACAATGAGCAGTTCTTC. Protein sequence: CASSQDVNRNNEQFF.

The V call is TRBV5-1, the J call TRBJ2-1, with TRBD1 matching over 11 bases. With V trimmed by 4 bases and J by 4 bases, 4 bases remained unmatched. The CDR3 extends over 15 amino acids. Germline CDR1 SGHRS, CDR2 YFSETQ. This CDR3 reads CASSLGQGGYNEQFF. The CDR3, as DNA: TGCGCCAGCAGCCTGGGACAGGGGGGATACAATGAGCAGTTCTTC.

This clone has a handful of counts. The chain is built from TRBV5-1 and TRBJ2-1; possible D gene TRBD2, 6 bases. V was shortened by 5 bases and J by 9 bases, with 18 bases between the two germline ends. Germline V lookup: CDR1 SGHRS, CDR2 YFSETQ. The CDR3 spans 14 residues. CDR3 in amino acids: CASSPQPGDSEQFF. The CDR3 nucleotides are TGCGCCAGCAGTCCCCAACCCGGGGACTCTGAGCAGTTCTTC.

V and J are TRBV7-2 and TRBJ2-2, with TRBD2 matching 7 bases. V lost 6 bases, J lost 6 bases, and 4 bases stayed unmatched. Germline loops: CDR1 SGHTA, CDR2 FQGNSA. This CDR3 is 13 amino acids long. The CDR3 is CASRPGGSGELFF. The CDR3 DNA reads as TGTGCCAGCAGACCCGGGGGGTCCGGGGAGCTGTTTTTT.

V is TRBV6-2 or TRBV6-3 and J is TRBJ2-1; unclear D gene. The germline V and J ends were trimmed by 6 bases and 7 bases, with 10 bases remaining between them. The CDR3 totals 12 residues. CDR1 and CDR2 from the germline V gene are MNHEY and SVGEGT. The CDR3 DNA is TGTGCCAGCAGCCCGGCAATAAATGAGCAGTTCTTC. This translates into CASSPAINEQFF.

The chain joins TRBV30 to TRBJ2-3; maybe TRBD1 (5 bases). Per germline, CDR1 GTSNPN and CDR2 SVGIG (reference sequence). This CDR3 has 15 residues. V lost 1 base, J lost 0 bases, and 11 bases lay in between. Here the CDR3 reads CAWSGAGRSTDTQYF. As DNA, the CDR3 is TGTGCCTGGAGTGGAGCAGGGCGCAGCACAGATACGCAGTATTTT. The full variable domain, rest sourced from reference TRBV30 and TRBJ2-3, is SQTIHQWPATLVQPVGSPLSLECTVEGTSNPNLYWYRQAAGRGLQLLFYSVGIGQISSEVPQNLSASRPQDRQFILSSKKLLLSDSGFYLCAWSGAGRSTDTQYFGPGTRLTVL.

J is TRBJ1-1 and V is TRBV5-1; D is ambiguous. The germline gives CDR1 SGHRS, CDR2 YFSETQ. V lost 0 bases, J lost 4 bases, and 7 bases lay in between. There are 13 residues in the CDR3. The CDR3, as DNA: TGCGCCAGCAGCTTGGACAGCCCCACTGAAGCTTTCTTT. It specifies CASSLDSPTEAFF.

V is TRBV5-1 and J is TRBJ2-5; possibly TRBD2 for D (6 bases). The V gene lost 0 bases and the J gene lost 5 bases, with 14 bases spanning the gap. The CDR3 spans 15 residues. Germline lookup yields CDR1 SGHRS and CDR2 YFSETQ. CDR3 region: CASSLAGTGRETQYF. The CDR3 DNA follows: TGCGCCAGCAGCTTGGCCGGTACGGGGAGGGAGACCCAGTACTTC. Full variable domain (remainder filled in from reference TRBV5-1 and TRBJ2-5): KAGVTQTPRYLIKTRGQQVTLSCSPISGHRSVSWYQQTPGQGLQFLFEYFSETQRNKGNFPGRFSGRQFSNSRSEMNVSTLELGDSALYLCASSLAGTGRETQYFGPGTRLLVL.

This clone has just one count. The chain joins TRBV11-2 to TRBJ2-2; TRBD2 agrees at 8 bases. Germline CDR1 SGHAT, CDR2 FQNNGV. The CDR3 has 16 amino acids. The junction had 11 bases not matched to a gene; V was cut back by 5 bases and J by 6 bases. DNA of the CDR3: TGTGCCAGCAGCCCCCGCGGGACTAGACACGCCGGGGAGCTGTTTTTT. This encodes CASSPRGTRHAGELFF.